These T cell receptor beta chains were read from a single sample in a study of shared clonotypes between healthy human individuals. TCRdb keeps only in-frame clones here, not all; method: immunoSEQ multiplex PCR. The data show approximately 100,000 clones, with less than 80% seen just once and less than 55% held by the top ten. The specimen was memory CD8+ T cells sorted from blood. These receptors were collected from a young man in good health. Each CDR3 is given with its conserved first and last residue. The D gene is left open where the match is weak. Size tells how often a clone was seen (once, few, many) or the class of an expanded clone, and some rows leave it out.

clone size	D gene	V gene	J gene	CDR3 DNA	CDR3 protein
.	TRBD2	TRBV9	TRBJ2-7	TGTGCCAGCAGCGTAGGTAGCGGGGCCACCTACGAGCAGTACTTC	CASSVGSGATYEQYF
many	TRBD1	TRBV19	TRBJ1-2	TGTGCCAGTAGCCAACTAGACAGGGCCGGGGTTCACGGCTACACCTTC	CASSQLDRAGVHGYTF
once	.	TRBV7-3	TRBJ2-1	TGTGCCAGCAGCTTAACTTCCAGCTACAATGAGCAGTTCTTC	CASSLTSSYNEQFF
few	.	TRBV9	TRBJ2-5	TGTGCCAGCAGCGTAGGCGGACTCCAAGAGACCCAGTACTTC	CASSVGGLQETQYF
.	.	TRBV7-3	TRBJ1-1	TGTGCCAGCAGCCTCCGGGGGCAGAGGGAAGCTTTCTTT	CASSLRGQREAFF
few	.	TRBV6-5	TRBJ2-6	TGTGCCAGCAGTTACCCCCAGGGTGGAGAAAACGTCCTGACTTTC	CASSYPQGGENVLTF
.	.	TRBV21-1	TRBJ1-3	TGTGCCAGCAGCCCTATTTCCCCGACCAGCTCTGGAAACACCATATATTTT	CASSPISPTSSGNTIYF
.	.	TRBV9	TRBJ2-1	TGTGCCAGCAGCGTATCATCGGCTCTAATATACAATGAGCAGTTCTTC	CASSVSSALIYNEQFF
.	TRBD2	TRBV5-6	TRBJ2-1	TGTGCCAGCAGCTTGGAATGGACTAGCCTTTCCAATGAGCAGTTCTTC	CASSLEWTSLSNEQFF
.	TRBD1	TRBV27	TRBJ2-7	TGTGCCAGCAGCGATAGACAGGGCGTATACGAGCAGTACTTC	CASSDRQGVYEQYF
.	.	TRBV29-1	TRBJ2-1	TGCAGCGTTGAGGAGGTTGAGCAGTTCTTC	CSVEEVEQFF
few	.	TRBV7-9	TRBJ2-7	TGTGCCAGCAGCTTCTCGGGAGCGGGCGAGCAGTACTTC	CASSFSGAGEQYF
.	TRBD2	TRBV7-9	TRBJ2-2	TGTGCCAGCAGCCCTACACTAGCGGGAGGGCCTAACACCGGGGAGCTGTTTTTT	CASSPTLAGGPNTGELFF
.	TRBD1	TRBV7-7	TRBJ1-1	TGTGCCAGCAGCCCATATACAGGGGATGGGAACACTGAAGCTTTCTTT	CASSPYTGDGNTEAFF
.	.	TRBV6-4	TRBJ2-6	TGTGCCAGCAGTGACTCGCGCTCTGGGGCCAACGTCCTGACTTTC	CASSDSRSGANVLTF
.	TRBD2	TRBV5-1	TRBJ2-1	TGCGCCAGCAGCTTGACTAGCGCCGACAATGAGCAGTTCTTC	CASSLTSADNEQFF
many	TRBD1	TRBV28	TRBJ2-7	TGTGCCAGCAGTTTACTCTCCGGGACAGGGGCCTACGAGCAGTACTTC	CASSLLSGTGAYEQYF
.	TRBD1	TRBV5-8	TRBJ1-5	TGTGCCAGCAGCTTGGTGGCAGGGGGGCAGCCCCAGCATTTT	CASSLVAGGQPQHF
.	.	TRBV28	TRBJ2-1	TGTGCCAGCAGTCTTAGGTATGAGCAGTTCTTC	CASSLRYEQFF
once	TRBD2	TRBV6-5	TRBJ2-7	TGTGCCAGCCGGGGCTTGGCGGGAGTGACCTACGAGCAGTACTTC	CASRGLAGVTYEQYF
.	TRBD2	TRBV30	TRBJ2-7	TGTGCCTGGAGTAAATGGATCGGACTAGCGGATCAGTACTTC	CAWSKWIGLADQYF
few	.	TRBV18	TRBJ1-1	TGTGCCAGCTCACAGGGCATTGACACTGAAGCTTTCTTT	CASSQGIDTEAFF
many	.	TRBV2	TRBJ1-1	TGTGCCAGCAGATCTACAGGGAAGAACACTGAAGCTTTCTTT	CASRSTGKNTEAFF
once	.	TRBV7-2	TRBJ2-5	TGTGCCACCCAGGGACGGTACCAAGAGACCCAGTACTTC	CATQGRYQETQYF